This TCR beta chain was profiled in a study of early T cells in non-severe SARS-CoV-2 infection. Study-level background: Unsorted whole blood bulk RNA was sequenced, with unpaired chains. Study findings and constraints: Reliance on VDJdb matching favored anti-spike CD8 responses; private and CD4 specificities were missed.

The TCR library protocol was used to attach unique molecular identifiers. These identifiers were attached to individual cDNA molecules. A single record per CDR3 protein comes from TCRdb applying MiXCR to the 5' RACE reads. The sample lists about 99,000 distinct CDR3 sequences, roughly 15% occurring once. There are 12 residues in the CDR3. CDR1 SQVTM and CDR2 ANQGSEA come from the germline V gene. Trimming stripped 6 bases from V and 4 bases from J, with 11 bases between. This clonotype appeared many times. No antigen is known for it. Specimen: whole blood. The origin of this receptor is an adult who was a healthcare worker with PCR-confirmed SARS-CoV-2 infection or an uninfected control (not recorded which). This rearrangement joins TRBV29-1 to TRBJ2-3; D is undetermined. CDR3 amino acids: CSVGPVADTQYF. CDR3 bases: TGCAGCGTCGGTCCGGTGGCAGATACGCAGTATTTT.